The rows below give T cell receptor beta chains drawn from one sample of a study of shared clonotypes between healthy human individuals. Here immunoSEQ multiplex PCR was the method, and the copy in TCRdb shows in-frame clones only, minus some. The repertoire holds over a million clones, with over 95% as singletons. Specimen: naive CD4+ T cells sorted from blood. All receptors come from a man younger than 45 in good health. CDR3s include the opening cysteine and the closing phenylalanine or tryptophan. A D gene is named only where the DNA matches it firmly. A clone size is listed for some rows: how often the clone was seen (once, few, many), or a class if it is expanded.

j_call d_call clone_size v_call cdr3_aa cdr3_nt
TRBJ1-5 NA NA TRBV18 CASSALGGPQHF TGTGCCAGCTCAGCGCTCGGGGGGCCCCAGCATTTT
TRBJ2-2 TRBD1 NA TRBV28 CASSLGGQGMFF TGTGCCAGCAGTTTGGGAGGACAGGGGATGTTTTTT
TRBJ2-3 TRBD2 NA TRBV2 CASSVRLAGGDTQYF TGTGCCAGCAGTGTGAGACTAGCGGGCGGGGATACGCAGTATTTT
TRBJ2-1 NA NA TRBV19 CASSRGPQGTLGNEQFF TGTGCCAGTAGCCGGGGACCCCAGGGGACTTTGGGCAATGAGCAGTTCTTC
TRBJ1-2 NA NA TRBV29-1 CSVGRARDYGYTF TGCAGCGTTGGCCGGGCCAGGGACTATGGCTACACCTTC
TRBJ2-1 TRBD2 NA TRBV2 CASSEAAGVAQFF TGTGCCAGCAGTGAAGCGGCGGGAGTTGCGCAGTTCTTC
TRBJ2-7 NA NA TRBV5-1 CASSTDPATYEQYF TGCGCCAGCAGCACGGACCCGGCTACTTACGAGCAGTACTTC
TRBJ2-2 TRBD1 NA TRBV30 CAWSVLQGATGELFF TGTGCCTGGAGTGTTCTACAGGGGGCGACCGGGGAGCTGTTTTTT
TRBJ1-4 NA NA TRBV7-6 CASSLWWDNQLNEKLFF TGTGCCAGCAGCTTATGGTGGGACAATCAACTAAATGAAAAACTGTTTTTT
TRBJ1-5 NA once TRBV7-9 CASSSKTATGNQPQHF TGTGCCAGCAGCTCAAAGACAGCAACTGGCAATCAGCCCCAGCATTTT
TRBJ2-5 NA NA TRBV9 CASSVDKGWEETQYF TGTGCCAGCAGCGTAGATAAGGGTTGGGAAGAGACCCAGTACTTC
TRBJ2-7 TRBD2 once TRBV27 CASSSTGLAGSEQYF TGTGCCAGCAGCTCCACGGGACTAGCGGGGAGCGAGCAGTACTTC
TRBJ1-5 NA NA TRBV5-6 CASSEGPHQPQHF TGTGCCAGCAGCGAGGGACCTCATCAGCCCCAGCATTTT
TRBJ1-1 NA NA TRBV29-1 CSAQDRNTEAFF TGCAGCGCACAGGACAGGAACACTGAAGCTTTCTTT
TRBJ2-1 TRBD2 NA TRBV10-1 CASSETSGHNEQFF TGCGCCAGCAGTGAAACTAGCGGACACAATGAGCAGTTCTTC
TRBJ1-1 NA once TRBV5-4 CASSLGPPNTEAFF TGTGCCAGCAGCTTGGGACCCCCGAACACTGAAGCTTTCTTT
TRBJ2-1 NA once TRBV9 CASSVGDTYNEQFF TGTGCCAGCAGTGTTGGGGATACCTACAATGAGCAGTTCTTC
TRBJ2-7 NA NA TRBV7-2 CASSLGLVLSYEQYF TGTGCCAGCAGCTTAGGACTAGTCCTTTCCTACGAGCAGTACTTC
TRBJ2-7 TRBD2 NA TRBV4-1 CASSPWALAGGSSSYEQYF TGCGCCAGCAGCCCCTGGGCATTAGCGGGAGGGAGTAGCTCCTACGAGCAGTACTTC
TRBJ2-1 NA NA TRBV29-1 CSTNQGNEQFF TGCAGCACAAACCAGGGTAATGAGCAGTTCTTC
TRBJ2-7 TRBD2 NA TRBV28 CASRRAGGDSYEQYF TGTGCCAGCAGGAGAGCGGGAGGTGACTCCTACGAGCAGTACTTC
TRBJ1-4 TRBD1 NA TRBV28 CASSLWPRGNNEKLFF TGTGCCAGCAGTTTATGGCCCAGGGGGAATAATGAAAAACTGTTTTTT
TRBJ2-1 NA NA TRBV6-1 CASPQGLLQFF TGTGCCAGTCCTCAAGGGTTGTTGCAGTTCTTC
TRBJ1-6 NA NA TRBV30 CACLVGANSPLHF TGTGCCTGTTTGGTCGGGGCTAATTCACCCCTCCACTTT
TRBJ2-1 NA NA TRBV6-1 CASSEAPGGSTYNEQFF TGTGCCAGCAGTGAAGCCCCCGGGGGATCGACCTACAATGAGCAGTTCTTC
TRBJ1-1 NA once TRBV9 CASSVTGTNTEAFF TGTGCCAGCAGCGTCACAGGTACGAACACTGAAGCTTTCTTT
TRBJ2-1 TRBD2 NA TRBV2 CASSEVGLAGEQFF TGTGCCAGCAGTGAAGTGGGACTAGCGGGTGAGCAGTTCTTC
TRBJ1-2 TRBD1 NA TRBV28 CASSYGTGVTYGYTF TGTGCCAGCAGTTACGGGACAGGGGTAACCTATGGCTACACCTTC
TRBJ1-2 TRBD1 NA TRBV28 CASSPTGDYGYTF TGTGCCAGCAGTCCAACAGGGGACTATGGCTACACCTTC
TRBJ2-3 NA once TRBV5-1 CASSLVASPDTQYF TGCGCCAGCAGCTTGGTGGCTAGCCCAGATACGCAGTATTTT
TRBJ2-1 TRBD2 NA TRBV5-1 CASSGTSGSEQFF TGCGCCAGCAGCGGGACTAGCGGGAGTGAGCAGTTCTTC
TRBJ2-5 TRBD1 NA TRBV7-2 CASRYTGGETQYF TGTGCCAGCAGATATACAGGGGGGGAGACCCAGTACTTC
TRBJ1-1 NA NA TRBV7-9 CASSLEDNLRRAFF TGTGCCAGCAGCTTAGAGGACAACCTAAGGAGAGCTTTCTTT
TRBJ2-7 NA NA TRBV28 CASSLSGRVHEQYF TGTGCCAGCAGTTTATCGGGCAGAGTCCACGAGCAGTACTTC
TRBJ2-5 NA NA TRBV4-3 CASSQEGPGAKTQYF TGCGCCAGCAGCCAAGAGGGGCCAGGGGCCAAGACCCAGTACTTC
TRBJ2-3 NA NA TRBV5-1 CASSLRRDPQYF TGCGCCAGCAGCTTGAGGCGGGATCCGCAGTATTTT
TRBJ2-1 TRBD2 NA TRBV7-2 CASSSYYSGSSYNEQFF TGTGCCAGCAGCTCGTACTATAGCGGGAGCTCCTACAATGAGCAGTTCTTC
TRBJ1-5 NA NA TRBV28 CASSFRSNQPQHF TGTGCCAGCAGTTTCCGGAGCAATCAGCCCCAGCATTTT
TRBJ2-2 TRBD1 NA TRBV5-4 CASSLEGARTGELFF TGTGCCAGCAGCTTGGAGGGGGCTAGAACCGGGGAGCTGTTTTTT
TRBJ1-5 TRBD1 NA TRBV29-1 CSVGPWGQGAWCNQPQHF TGCAGCGTCGGGCCCTGGGGACAGGGGGCTTGGTGCAATCAGCCCCAGCATTTT
TRBJ2-3 TRBD1 NA TRBV28 CASRGEDRGDTDTQYF TGTGCCAGCAGGGGAGAGGACAGGGGAGACACAGATACGCAGTATTTT